This T cell receptor (beta chain) was documented in a study of CD8+ T cells in alopecia areata. Study summary: Patients received oral tofacitinib, 5 to 10 mg twice daily, for moderate-to-severe alopecia areata. Tofacitinib ran 6 to 18 months, followed by 6 months off drug.

Treatment in this sample: oral pan-JAK inhibitor, 5-10 mg twice daily. RNA extraction and reverse transcription yielded cDNA as sequencing template. Here immunoSEQ multiplex PCR was the method, and the copy in TCRdb shows in-frame clones only, minus some. The table lists over 60,000 clones, about 43% of them singletons. On this clone itself: The antigen remains undetermined.

Study-level results: Sequenced scalp T cells also include alphabeta T cells resident in normal skin.

With 1 base removed from V and 5 bases from J, the gap between germline ends came to 12 bases. The CDR3 contains 13 residues. Germline V gene lookup returns CDR1 GTSNPN and CDR2 SVGIG (reference sequence). The chain links TRBV30 to TRBJ2-7, with D possibly TRBD2 on 6 matching bases. The source of this sequence is a human donor with alopecia areata. Specimen: CD8+ T cells sorted from blood, collected around week 37, from a patient treated with tofacitinib. The CDR3 sequence is CAWSERDFHEQYF. The CDR3, as DNA: TGTGCCTGGAGTGAGAGGGACTTCCACGAGCAGTACTTC.